The 14 T cell receptor beta chains presented below share a single source sample, sequenced in a study of CD8+CD57+ T cells in acquired aplastic anemia. Genomic DNA, serving as template, underwent TCR beta VDJ and CDR3 profiling. MiXCR was run by TCRdb on the reads, yielding one entry per CDR3 protein. The table has some 150,000 distinct CDR3 sequences, more than 35% seen once. What was sequenced was sorted CD4+, CD8+, or CD8+CD57+ T cells (not recorded which) from PBMCs. The receptors here all came from a human donor in good health, serving as a control.

The chain links TRBV7-2 to TRBJ1-2, with a weak D call TRBD1 (6 bases). The CDR3 extends over 13 amino acids. Trimming took 5 bases from V and 7 from J, leaving 14 bases between them. The germline V gene has CDR1 SGHTA and CDR2 FQGNSA. CDR3: CASSLTGPGGYTF. The DNA of the CDR3 is TGTGCCAGCAGCCTTACAGGGCCTGGTGGCTACACCTTC.

For this clonotype: The CDR3 does not close with the conserved phenylalanine or tryptophan, likely indicating a read error. The DNA is left out, because the CDR3 cannot be placed on it with certainty; the CDR3 is given as TCRdb lists it. The chain recombines TRBV2 with TRBJ2-7. The germline V gene encodes CDR1 SNHLY and CDR2 FYNNEI. The CDR3 numbers 10 amino acids, ends counted. The CDR3 spells CASSWLDQTS.

By sample share, this clonotype is medium-sized (0.01 to 0.1%). The chain uses TRBV29-1 and TRBJ1-2; tentative D call: TRBD1 (5 bases). V dropped 1 base and J dropped 2 bases, with 11 bases sitting between them. The CDR3 loop spans 14 amino acids. From germline, CDR1 is SQVTM and CDR2 ANQGSEA. The CDR3 coding sequence is TGCAGCGTTGAAGGACAGCTTAGGAACTATGGCTACACCTTC. Translation: CSVEGQLRNYGYTF.

The CDR3 DNA reads TGTGCCACCCAAGGGACTAGCGGGAGGTTAGATACGCAGTATTTT. Residues: CATQGTSGRLDTQYF. The V gene is TRBV24-1, the J gene TRBJ2-3, with 15 bases fitting TRBD2. Germline assignment: CDR1 KGHDR and CDR2 SFDVKD. Trimming cost V 9 bases and J 5 bases; bases outside gene matches: 5. The CDR3 is 15 amino acids.

The chain has TRBV5-1 and TRBJ2-1; D is unresolved. The CDR3 totals 13 residues. The germline V gene has CDR1 SGHRS and CDR2 YFSETQ. Trimming shortened V by 4 bases and J by 0 bases, and 5 bases separated the two germline ends. CDR3 in amino acids: CASSRASYNEQFF. The CDR3 coding sequence is TGCGCCAGCAGCCGGGCCTCCTACAATGAGCAGTTCTTC. Looking up the rest from reference TRBV5-1 and TRBJ2-1 gives the full variable domain: KAGVTQTPRYLIKTRGQQVTLSCSPISGHRSVSWYQQTPGQGLQFLFEYFSETQRNKGNFPGRFSGRQFSNSRSEMNVSTLELGDSALYLCASSRASYNEQFFGPGTRLTVL.

The chain couples TRBV20-1 to TRBJ2-1; 9 bases map to TRBD2. V was clipped by 3 bases and J by 5 bases; unmatched bases: 5. From germline, CDR1 is DFQATT and CDR2 SNEGSKA (reference sequence). CDR3 length: 14 amino acids. The DNA of the CDR3 is TGCAGTGCTAGGGAGGTAGCGGGAGACAATGAGCAGTTCTTC. This gives the protein CSAREVAGDNEQFF.

This clonotype was picked up many times. This chain links TRBV19 with TRBJ2-2, with D unclear. The V gene lost 0 bases and the J gene lost 6 bases, with 5 bases spanning the gap. Germline lookup yields CDR1 LNHDA and CDR2 SQIVND (reference sequence). This CDR3 comprises 13 residues. The CDR3 DNA is TGTGCCAGTAGTATAGATCGAGCCGGGGAGCTGTTTTTT. The encoded protein is CASSIDRAGELFF.

This clonotype came up a few times. This clone may be a read error of a much larger clone one base away. The chain combines TRBV6-1 with TRBJ1-1, with D possibly being TRBD1 (5 bases). This CDR3 has 11 residues. The germline V gene has CDR1 MNHNS and CDR2 SASEGT. V was shortened by 6 bases and J by 6 bases, with 8 bases between the two germline ends. The CDR3 sequence: CASRGGAEAFF. The CDR3 nucleotides are TGTGCCAGCAGGGGGGGGGCTGAAGCTTTCTTT.

Comment on this clonotype: A much larger clone differs from this one at a single base, so this may be a read error. This chain links TRBV9 with TRBJ2-1; TRBD2 matches at 8 bases. The length of the CDR3 is 16 residues. V was pared by 3 bases and J by 3 bases, with 8 bases of the junction left unmatched. Germline V gives CDR1 SGDLS, CDR2 YYNGEE. CDR3 nucleotide sequence: TGTGCCAGCAGCGCTTATCGGGGGGGAGGCTACAATGAGCAGTTCTTC. Translated, it gives CASSAYRGGGYNEQFF.

In its sample, this clonotype was seen many times. V gene TRBV20-1 combines with J gene TRBJ2-1; D is undetermined. The CDR3 has 16 residues. Deletions cut 0 bases from V and 0 bases from J, with 12 bases between. The germline CDR1 and CDR2 sequences are DFQATT and SNEGSKA (reference sequence). This chain's CDR3 is CSARDEVTGSYNEQFF. As DNA, the CDR3 is TGCAGTGCTAGAGATGAAGTCACGGGCTCCTACAATGAGCAGTTCTTC.

The rearrangement joins TRBV6-2 or TRBV6-3 to TRBJ2-2, with D perhaps TRBD2 (5 bases). Deletions cut 0 bases from V and 4 bases from J, with 15 bases between. CDR1 and CDR2 from the germline V gene are MNHEY and SVGEGT. The CDR3 is 17 residues long. CDR3 DNA: TGTGCCAGCAGTTACTCGAAAGGGAGTCCGAGCACCGGGGAGCTGTTTTTT. This translates into CASSYSKGSPSTGELFF.

There are a few counts of this clonotype. The chain is built from TRBV18 and TRBJ2-2, with 9 bases lining up with TRBD2. The CDR3 runs 16 residues. Germline V lookup: CDR1 KGHSH, CDR2 LQKENI. Trimming took 3 bases from V and 8 from J; bases not matched to a gene: 10. CDR3 sequence: CASSPPAGGTPGELFF. The CDR3 region has the DNA TGTGCCAGCTCACCCCCAGCGGGAGGAACACCGGGGGAGCTGTTTTTT.

The chain uses TRBV24-1 and TRBJ2-3, with a possible D match to TRBD1 (5 bases). Germline V gene sequence: CDR1 KGHDR, CDR2 SFDVKD. There are 15 residues in the CDR3. The V end lost 2 bases, the J end lost 0 bases, and 8 bases lay between the germline ends. CDR3 bases: TGTGCCACCAGTGATTGGGCAGGGAGCACAGATACGCAGTATTTT. It translates to CATSDWAGSTDTQYF.

This clonotype has more than one count but fewer than ten. This may stem from a read error, because a much larger clone lies one nucleotide away. The rearrangement joins TRBV12-3 or TRBV12-4 to TRBJ1-1; D remains unclear. V was trimmed by 3 bases and J by 4 bases, leaving 12 bases between them. The length of the CDR3 is 14 residues. CDR3 DNA sequence: TGTGCCAGCAGTTTTAAACCCGTGAGCACTGAAGCTTTCTTT. Translating gives CASSFKPVSTEAFF.